A selection of T cell receptor beta chains follows, all from one sample in a study of blood T cell repertoires in COVID-19. Data came from immunoSEQ multiplex PCR; TCRdb stores just in-frame clones and leaves some out. The table lists about 160,000 clones, about 80% of them singletons. Sequencing was performed on peripheral blood. These TCRs come from a woman older than 75 with acute or convalescent COVID-19. The CDR3 runs from the conserved cysteine through the conserved F or W. A D gene is named only where the DNA matches it firmly. A row's size may be missing; if present it is once, few, many or a size class.

TRBJ1-2	.	TRBV18	.	CASTPGGNYGYTF	TGTGCCAGCACCCCGGGGGGGAACTATGGCTACACCTTC
TRBJ1-2	TRBD1	TRBV29-1	.	CSVGRGQGSYGYTF	TGCAGCGTTGGCAGGGGGCAGGGGTCCTATGGCTACACCTTC
TRBJ2-7	TRBD1	TRBV2	.	CASFLRGTDYEQYF	TGTGCCAGCTTCCTCCGTGGGACAGACTACGAGCAGTACTTC
TRBJ1-5	.	TRBV7-2	few	CASNRGGALGDQPQHF	TGTGCCAGCAACCGGGGGGGAGCCCTGGGGGATCAGCCCCAGCATTTT
TRBJ1-3	.	TRBV3-1/TRBV3-2	once	CASSQESSGNTIYF	TGTGCCAGCAGCCAAGAGAGCTCTGGAAACACCATATATTTT
TRBJ1-1	TRBD1	TRBV27	once	CASSLTGGGEAFF	TGTGCCAGCAGTTTGACAGGGGGGGGAGAAGCTTTCTTT
TRBJ1-1	.	TRBV5-1	.	CASSLAPGDTEAFF	TGCGCCAGCAGCTTGGCCCCAGGGGACACTGAAGCTTTCTTT
TRBJ2-3	.	TRBV5-1	.	CASSQGQDLDTQYF	TGCGCCAGCAGCCAGGGACAAGATCTGGATACGCAGTATTTT
TRBJ1-2	.	TRBV27	.	CASSFSGRYGYTF	TGTGCCAGCAGTTTTTCGGGAAGATATGGCTACACCTTC
TRBJ2-1	.	TRBV19	.	CASSGLYNEQFF	TGTGCCAGTAGCGGACTTTACAATGAGCAGTTCTTC
TRBJ1-3	.	TRBV5-6	.	CASSLTVLSGNTIYF	TGTGCCAGCAGCTTAACAGTGCTCTCTGGAAACACCATATATTTT
TRBJ2-7	TRBD2	TRBV25-1	.	CASSEWGGRALYEQYF	TGTGCCAGCAGTGAATGGGGCGGGAGGGCCCTCTACGAGCAGTACTTC
TRBJ2-2	TRBD1	TRBV2	.	CASSAKDRGQTGELFF	TGTGCCAGCAGTGCCAAGGACAGGGGGCAAACCGGGGAGCTGTTTTTT
TRBJ2-5	.	TRBV18	.	CASSPFPQETQYF	TGTGCCAGCTCACCCTTCCCCCAAGAGACCCAGTACTTC
TRBJ2-1	TRBD2	TRBV29-1	once	CSIVLAGGNEQFF	TGCAGCATCGTACTAGCGGGAGGCAATGAGCAGTTCTTC
TRBJ1-1	.	TRBV27	.	CASSATRGGDTEAFF	TGTGCCAGCAGTGCTACTCGGGGGGGGGACACTGAAGCTTTCTTT
TRBJ2-2	.	TRBV18	.	CASSPGGFGELFF	TGTGCCAGCTCACCGGGAGGATTCGGGGAGCTGTTTTTT
TRBJ1-5	.	TRBV24-1	.	CATSDGDSNQPQHF	TGTGCCACCAGTGACGGAGATAGCAATCAGCCCCAGCATTTT
TRBJ2-7	TRBD1	TRBV7-2	.	CASSSGQGNYEQYF	TGTGCCAGCAGCTCCGGACAGGGGAACTACGAGCAGTACTTC
TRBJ1-1	.	TRBV19	.	CASRADRYNTEAFF	TGTGCCAGTAGGGCGGACAGATATAACACTGAAGCTTTCTTT
TRBJ1-1	.	TRBV6-5	.	CASSSPYTEAFF	TGTGCCAGCAGTTCCCCTTACACTGAAGCTTTCTTT
TRBJ1-2	TRBD1	TRBV19	.	CASRPGQGEGYTF	TGTGCCAGTAGACCAGGACAGGGCGAAGGCTACACCTTC
TRBJ1-5	TRBD1	TRBV5-5	once	CASSSVGQAQPQHF	TGTGCCAGCAGCTCGGTGGGACAGGCGCAGCCCCAGCATTTT
TRBJ2-2	.	TRBV5-4	.	CASSLGHPSYTGELFF	TGTGCCAGCAGCTTGGGGCACCCCTCCTACACCGGGGAGCTGTTTTTT
TRBJ1-4	TRBD1	TRBV6-5	.	CASSSGQGAANEKLFF	TGTGCCAGCAGTTCAGGCCAGGGGGCGGCTAATGAAAAACTGTTTTTT
TRBJ1-2	.	TRBV19	.	CASSPQGANYGYTF	TGTGCCAGTAGTCCTCAGGGTGCTAACTATGGCTACACCTTC
TRBJ1-1	.	TRBV7-9	once	CASSLQGHTEAFF	TGTGCCAGCAGCTTACAGGGTCACACTGAAGCTTTCTTT
TRBJ1-3	.	TRBV27	.	CASSLTAKPGNTIYF	TGTGCCAGCAGTTTAACAGCAAAGCCTGGAAACACCATATATTTT
TRBJ1-2	.	TRBV5-1	once	CASSGWAGAQGYGYTF	TGCGCCAGCAGCGGCTGGGCGGGGGCGCAGGGCTATGGCTACACCTTC
TRBJ1-1	TRBD1	TRBV27	.	CASSLSPPGGRGTEAFF	TGTGCCAGCAGTTTATCTCCCCCAGGGGGCAGGGGAACTGAAGCTTTCTTT
TRBJ2-3	.	TRBV7-2	.	CASSLIPSVDTQYF	TGTGCCAGCAGCTTAATTCCTAGCGTTGATACGCAGTATTTT
TRBJ1-1	.	TRBV30	once	CAWTTDTYTEAFF	TGTGCCTGGACCACCGACACATACACTGAAGCTTTCTTT
TRBJ2-2	.	TRBV29-1	.	CSVAKTGELFF	TGCAGCGTTGCCAAAACCGGGGAGCTGTTTTTT
TRBJ1-4	.	TRBV3-1/TRBV3-2	.	CASGAGSVMETNEKLFF	TGTGCCAGCGGTGCAGGGTCAGTAATGGAAACTAATGAAAAACTGTTTTTT
TRBJ2-1	.	TRBV3-1/TRBV3-2	.	CASARGNEQFF	TGTGCCAGCGCTAGGGGGAATGAGCAGTTCTTC
TRBJ2-7	TRBD2	TRBV5-1	.	CASSPDGLAGGEQYF	TGCGCCAGCAGCCCCGATGGACTAGCGGGAGGCGAGCAGTACTTC
TRBJ2-7	TRBD2	TRBV19	.	CASSLGIGLAENYEQYF	TGTGCCAGTAGTTTGGGCATCGGACTAGCGGAGAACTACGAGCAGTACTTC
TRBJ2-6	.	TRBV5-4	.	CASSLDLSGANVLTF	TGTGCCAGCAGCTTGGATCTATCTGGGGCCAACGTCCTGACTTTC
TRBJ1-4	TRBD1	TRBV30	.	CAWSNSDRGSGEKLFF	TGTGCCTGGAGTAACTCGGACAGGGGAAGTGGCGAAAAACTGTTTTTT
TRBJ2-3	TRBD2	TRBV2	few	CASSEGLAGTDTQYF	TGTGCCAGCAGTGAAGGACTAGCGGGAACAGATACGCAGTATTTT
TRBJ1-1	TRBD1	TRBV29-1	.	CSVTRDRNTEAFF	TGCAGCGTTACCCGGGACAGGAACACTGAAGCTTTCTTT
TRBJ2-1	.	TRBV5-1	.	CASSAQGNEQFF	TGCGCCAGCAGCGCACAGGGCAATGAGCAGTTCTTC
TRBJ1-1	.	TRBV30	.	CAWSVTGLPNTEAFF	TGTGCCTGGAGTGTAACGGGACTGCCGAACACTGAAGCTTTCTTT
TRBJ2-2	.	TRBV27	.	CASSRGSPGELFF	TGTGCCAGCAGCCGGGGTTCCCCCGGGGAGCTGTTTTTT
TRBJ2-6	TRBD1	TRBV5-1	.	CASSLSTGAGANVLTF	TGCGCCAGCAGCTTGAGTACAGGGGCTGGGGCCAACGTCCTGACTTTC
TRBJ2-5	.	TRBV11-2	.	CASSFNSQGETQYF	TGTGCCAGCAGCTTTAACTCGCAGGGGGAGACCCAGTACTTC
TRBJ2-7	TRBD1	TRBV5-1	.	CASSLRPTGIDEQYF	TGCGCCAGCAGCTTGCGCCCGACAGGGATTGACGAGCAGTACTTC
TRBJ2-5	TRBD1	TRBV5-1	.	CASSLNTGGLETQYF	TGCGCCAGCAGCTTGAACACAGGGGGCTTGGAGACCCAGTACTTC
TRBJ2-5	TRBD2	TRBV9	.	CASSGAGRQETQYF	TGTGCCAGCAGCGGAGCGGGACGCCAAGAGACCCAGTACTTC
TRBJ2-7	TRBD1	TRBV18	.	CASSRTTGAAYEQYF	TGTGCCAGCTCACGGACGACAGGGGCCGCCTACGAGCAGTACTTC
TRBJ2-3	TRBD2	TRBV2	.	CATSAGTSRDTQYF	TGTGCCACCTCGGCCGGGACTAGTCGGGATACGCAGTATTTT
TRBJ2-5	.	TRBV7-9	.	CASSFLAGLGQETQYF	TGTGCCAGCAGCTTTCTGGCGGGCCTCGGACAAGAGACCCAGTACTTC